Below, 23 T cell receptor beta chains from the same sample are listed, as sequenced in a study of liver allograft versus peripheral blood T cells. Overall study: Repertoires from peripheral blood of liver transplant recipients were compared with those inside their transplanted livers.

TCRdb re-derived calls from the reads in MiXCR, one entry per CDR3 protein. This sample carries about 6,000 distinct CDR3 sequences, roughly 15% of them seen once, and the ten largest clones take 49%. These receptors were collected from a human patient who had a liver transplant. These T cells may partly come from the graft donor.

This clonotype was picked up one time. The chain combines TRBV30 with TRBJ2-7; D is ambiguous. Germline loops: CDR1 GTSNPN, CDR2 SVGIG (reference sequence). This CDR3 spans 13 amino acids. The V end lost 0 bases, the J end lost 2 bases, and 8 bases lay between the germline ends. The DNA of the CDR3 is TGTGCCTGGAGTGTAAGCGACCCCTACGAGCAGTACTTC. Its translation is CAWSVSDPYEQYF.

The V gene is TRBV28, the J gene TRBJ1-1, with D possibly matching TRBD1 (5 bases). The germline V gene has CDR1 MDHEN and CDR2 SYDVKM. V dropped 5 bases and J dropped 2 bases, with 12 bases sitting between them. The CDR3 consists of 14 residues. The CDR3 loop reads CASSQWGTNTEAFF. Here the CDR3 DNA reads TGTGCCAGCAGTCAGTGGGGGACCAACACTGAAGCTTTCTTT.

In its sample, this clonotype was seen many times. V and J are TRBV9 and TRBJ2-7; 7 bases agree with TRBD2. Trimming removed 0 bases from V and 2 bases from J; junction bases left unmatched: 5. The CDR3 has 15 amino acids. Germline loops: CDR1 SGDLS, CDR2 YYNGEE. This chain's CDR3 is CASSVVAGDTYEQYF. The CDR3 coding sequence is TGTGCCAGCAGCGTAGTTGCGGGAGACACCTACGAGCAGTACTTC. Complete variable domain (other parts from reference TRBV9 and TRBJ2-7): DSGVTQTPKHLITATGQRVTLRCSPRSGDLSVYWYQQSLDQGLQFLIQYYNGEERAKGNILERFSAQQFPDLHSELNLSSLELGDSALYFCASSVVAGDTYEQYFGPGTRLTVT.

In its sample, this clonotype was seen many times. The chain couples TRBV28 to TRBJ2-1; D may be TRBD1 (6 bases). The CDR3 runs 16 residues. Germline V gene data show CDR1 as MDHEN and CDR2 as SYDVKM. V dropped 8 bases and J dropped 0 bases, with 17 bases sitting between them. CDR3 sequence (DNA): TGTGCCAGCGGACGCCTACAGGGTTTCTCCTACAATGAGCAGTTCTTC. This gives the protein CASGRLQGFSYNEQFF.

This clonotype was seen ten or more times. The rearrangement joins TRBV20-1 to TRBJ2-7, with D perhaps assigned TRBD1 or TRBD2 (5 bases each). The V gene lost 3 bases and the J gene lost 4 bases, with 25 bases spanning the gap. Germline V CDR1 and CDR2: DFQATT, SNEGSKA (reference sequence). This CDR3 spans 17 amino acids. The CDR3 protein is CSARDRDDGTFSYEQYF. CDR3 coding DNA: TGCAGTGCTAGGGACCGGGACGACGGGACGTTTTCTTACGAGCAGTACTTC.

This clonotype was detected many times. The genes are TRBV5-6 and TRBJ2-3, with D tentatively TRBD1 (5 bases). Germline V gene data show CDR1 as SGHDT and CDR2 as YYEEEE. The CDR3 contains 16 residues. Trimming stripped 2 bases from V and 6 bases from J, with 19 bases between. The CDR3 loop is CASSFPDSDQGDTQYF. The CDR3, as DNA: TGTGCCAGCAGCTTCCCAGACAGCGATCAAGGCGATACGCAGTATTTT.

This clonotype was detected ten times or more. The chain carries TRBV14 and TRBJ2-7; the D is unclear. V lost 1 base to trimming and J lost 3 bases, with 10 bases between them. Germline CDR1 SGHDN, CDR2 FVKESK. The CDR3 is 14 amino acids. This chain's CDR3 is CASSQVEEIYEQYF. The CDR3 DNA is TGTGCCAGCAGCCAAGTGGAAGAAATCTACGAGCAGTACTTC.

Within the sample, this clonotype is medium-sized. CDR3 in DNA: TGTGCCAGTAAGGAGGTATCCGGGGAGCTGTTTTTT. Its translation is CASKEVSGELFF. The chain uses TRBV19 and TRBJ2-2, with a tentative D call TRBD2 (5 bases). Germline V gene data show CDR1 as LNHDA and CDR2 as SQIVND (reference sequence). The CDR3 runs 12 residues. V gave up 7 bases and J gave up 6 bases, with 9 bases separating them.

This clonotype came up a few times. The V gene is TRBV28, the J gene TRBJ2-2, with D possibly being TRBD1 (6 bases). Trimming took 4 bases from V and 4 from J, leaving 13 bases between them. The CDR3 consists of 15 residues. Per the germline V gene, CDR1 is MDHEN and CDR2 is SYDVKM. The CDR3 sequence is CASSYLRGSTGELFF. The CDR3 coding sequence is TGTGCCAGCAGTTACCTGAGGGGGTCCACCGGGGAGCTGTTTTTT.

The chain recombines TRBV7-9 with TRBJ2-5; D uncertain. V was trimmed by 1 base and J by 1 base, leaving 10 bases between them. Germline loops: CDR1 SEHNR, CDR2 FQNEAQ (reference sequence). CDR3 length: 15 residues. Written as DNA, the CDR3 is TGTGCCAGCAGCTTAGGCCAGAGCCGCCAAGAGACCCAGTACTTC. It is translated as CASSLGQSRQETQYF.

The rearrangement links TRBV20-1 to TRBJ1-5; the D is unclear. The germline gives CDR1 DFQATT, CDR2 SNEGSKA (reference sequence). Trimming removed 3 bases at V and 3 bases at J, with 12 bases between. CDR3 length: 14 residues. The CDR3 region has the DNA TGCAGTGCTAGGTTGTTAGGGATCAATCAGCCCCAGCATTTT. Translated: CSARLLGINQPQHF.

This clonotype was counted between two and nine times. The V and J genes are TRBV20-1 and TRBJ2-1; D is possibly TRBD2 (6 bases). Germline V gene sequence: CDR1 DFQATT, CDR2 SNEGSKA (reference sequence). The CDR3 is made up of 14 amino acids. V lost 0 bases to trimming and J lost 9 bases, with 15 bases between them. This CDR3 reads CSARDRLDYGEQFF. The CDR3 coding sequence is TGCAGTGCTAGAGATCGACTAGATTACGGTGAGCAGTTCTTC.

This clonotype was recorded many times. The chain carries TRBV16 and TRBJ1-6; 10 nucleotides match TRBD1. The germline gives CDR1 KGHSY, CDR2 FQNENV. Trimming at V came to 4 bases and at J to 7 bases, leaving 1 base not matched to a gene. This CDR3 contains 14 residues. The CDR3 is CASSRTGGNSPLHF. The CDR3 DNA sequence: TGTGCCAGCAGCCGGACAGGGGGGAATTCACCCCTCCACTTT.

In this sample, this clonotype turned up a few times. The chain couples TRBV10-3 to TRBJ2-7; D possibly corresponds to TRBD1 (6 bases). V lost 3 bases to trimming and J lost 6 bases, with 18 bases between them. Looked up from germline, CDR1 is ENHRY and CDR2 is SYGVKD. This CDR3 contains 15 residues. CDR3 coding DNA: TGTGCCATCAGTGACGCGGCAGGGGAGTTCCGCGAGCAGTACTTC. Translating it yields CAISDAAGEFREQYF.

Notes on this clonotype: A much larger clone lies a single base off, so this may be a read error. The chain recombines TRBV5-6 with TRBJ2-1; D remains ambiguous. Trimming took 8 bases from V and 3 from J, leaving 12 bases between them. The germline V gene has CDR1 SGHDT and CDR2 YYEEEE. CDR3 length equals 13 residues. CDR3 sequence (DNA): TGTGCCAGAAGCCTGGCCCTCTACAATGAGCAGTTCTTC. Amino acids: CARSLALYNEQFF.

As for this clonotype: This sequence may be a read error, since a much larger clone differs from it by one base. CDR3 sequence (DNA): TGTGCCAGCAGCTTGACAGGGCCGAACGCTGAAGCTTTCTTT. Translating it yields CASSLTGPNAEAFF. The chain is built from TRBV6-5 and TRBJ1-1; 7 bases match TRBD1. The CDR3 length is 14 residues. From germline, CDR1 is MNHEY and CDR2 SVGAGI.

This clonotype was seen at least ten times. The chain is built from TRBV10-3 and TRBJ2-2; 7 bases are shared with TRBD2. V lost 7 bases to trimming and J lost 2 bases; unmatched junction nucleotides: 7. Germline lookup yields CDR1 ENHRY and CDR2 SYGVKD. The CDR3 contains 15 residues. This CDR3 reads CAIKEGLPNTGELFF. The CDR3, as DNA: TGTGCCATCAAGGAGGGACTACCAAACACCGGGGAGCTGTTTTTT.

This clonotype showed up just a few times. The V call is TRBV28, the J call TRBJ2-6; either TRBD1 or TRBD2 may supply D (5 bases each). V was shortened by 1 base and J by 0 bases, with 13 bases between the two germline ends. The CDR3 extends over 18 amino acids. CDR1 and CDR2 (germline): MDHEN, SYDVKM. The CDR3 coding sequence is TGTGCCAGCAGTTTATACCCTGGGACCCTCTCTGGGGCCAACGTCCTGACTTTC. Amino acids: CASSLYPGTLSGANVLTF. Supplemented by reference TRBV28 and TRBJ2-6, the full variable domain reads DVKVTQSSRYLVKRTGEKVFLECVQDMDHENMFWYRQDPGLGLRLIYFSYDVKMKEKGDIPEGYSVSREKKERFSLILESASTNQTSMYLCASSLYPGTLSGANVLTFGAGSRLTVL.

V is TRBV11-2 and J is TRBJ2-3, with unresolved D. The germline V gene has CDR1 SGHAT and CDR2 FQNNGV. Trimming shortened V by 4 bases and J by 2 bases, and 13 bases separated the two germline ends. The CDR3 is 15 residues long. This chain's CDR3 is CASSSYHRSTDTQYF. The DNA for the CDR3 is TGTGCCAGCAGCTCCTACCACAGATCCACAGATACGCAGTATTTT.

This clonotype was observed many times. The gene calls are TRBV6-5 and TRBJ2-1; maybe TRBD2 (5 bases). Germline V gene lookup returns CDR1 MNHEY and CDR2 SVGAGI. V lost 0 bases, J lost 9 bases, and 18 bases lay in between. The CDR3 covers 16 residues. The CDR3 loop is CASSYSAEIGWGEQFF. Written as DNA, the CDR3 is TGTGCCAGCAGTTACTCAGCGGAGATTGGGTGGGGTGAGCAGTTCTTC.

The rearrangement uses TRBV20-1 and TRBJ2-1, with 8 bases fitting TRBD2. This CDR3 region has 14 residues. Trimming removed 6 bases from V and 2 bases from J; junction bases left unmatched: 6. Germline CDR1 is DFQATT and CDR2 is SNEGSKA (reference sequence). The CDR3 spells CSARGLVTYNEQFF. The CDR3 DNA reads TGCAGTGCCAGGGGACTAGTGACCTACAATGAGCAGTTCTTC.

Ten or more counts support this clonotype. The rearrangement links TRBV6-1 to TRBJ2-7; TRBD2 matches at 8 bases. Germline V gives CDR1 MNHNS, CDR2 SASEGT. Trimming cost V 2 bases and J 4 bases; bases outside gene matches: 7. The CDR3 has 15 residues. CDR3 loop: CASSESGSGIYEQYF. CDR3 DNA sequence: TGTGCCAGCAGTGAATCGGGTAGCGGGATATACGAGCAGTACTTC.

This clonotype is termed medium-sized. The rearrangement links TRBV6-5 to TRBJ2-2; TRBD1 aligns across 9 bases. This CDR3 spans 21 amino acids. CDR1 is MNHEY, CDR2 SVGAGI, per germline. With 0 bases clipped from V and 1 base from J, the junction kept 15 bases outside the gene matches. The CDR3 sequence is CASSYSMGQGPYRLNTGELFF. As DNA, the CDR3 is TGTGCCAGCAGTTACTCGATGGGACAGGGACCCTACCGGCTGAACACCGGGGAGCTGTTTTTT.